The 22 T cell receptor beta chains listed next were all sequenced from one sample in a study of vaccination and CD4 T cells after COVID-19. Sequencing of the DNA from cultured CD4+ T cells was carried out with the Oncomine TCR Beta short-read assay. TCRdb redid the calling of the PCR reads with MiXCR, one entry per CDR3 protein. The repertoire holds roughly 24,000 distinct CDR3 sequences, with around three fifths as singletons. Their specific antigens are unknown. Treatment given: approximately 10-day PBMC culture with coronavirus spike peptide pools or control peptides (ViraFEST assay). Sequencing was done on a sample of CD4+ T cells from blood, cultured in vitro. The receptors originated from a human donor who had recovered from COVID-19.

This chain uses TRBV28 with TRBJ1-1; 10 bases map to TRBD1. V lost 6 bases, J lost 6 bases, and 13 bases stayed unmatched. Germline V gives CDR1 MDHEN, CDR2 SYDVKM. The CDR3 covers 16 residues. The chain's CDR3 is CASSPPGTGAIPEAFF. CDR3 in DNA: TGTGCCAGCAGCCCACCGGGGACAGGGGCTATTCCTGAAGCTTTCTTT.

This clonotype appeared a few times. The chain has TRBV6-5 and TRBJ1-1; 7 bases map to TRBD1. This CDR3 comprises 15 residues. The ends lost 0 bases at V and 5 bases at J; junction bases unmatched: 6. The germline V gene has CDR1 MNHEY and CDR2 SVGAGI. CDR3 nucleotide sequence: TGTGCCAGCAGTTACTCGAAGGGGGCCTCGACTGAAGCTTTCTTT. Protein: CASSYSKGASTEAFF.

This clonotype has more than one count but fewer than ten. The rearrangement links TRBV7-2 to TRBJ2-7, with D maybe TRBD2 (6 bases). Trimming took 5 bases from V and 5 from J, leaving 22 bases between them. The CDR3 is made up of 16 amino acids. CDR1 is SGHTA and CDR2 is FQGNSA in the germline V gene. CDR3 in DNA: TGTGCCAGCAGCCCCTTACCGGCTCGGGGGAGCAACGAGCAGTACTTC. This codes for CASSPLPARGSNEQYF. The full variable domain, in which reference TRBV7-2 and TRBJ2-7 provide the parts outside the CDR3, is GAGVSQSPSNKVTEKGKDVELRCDPISGHTALYWYRQSLGQGLEFLIYFQGNSAPDKSGLPSDRFSAERTGGSVSTLTIQRTQQEDSAVYLCASSPLPARGSNEQYFGPGTRLTVT.

The chain employs TRBV27 and TRBJ1-2; no clear D gene. The V end lost 0 bases, the J end lost 6 bases, and 8 bases lay between the germline ends. CDR1 and CDR2 (germline): MNHEY, SMNVEV (reference sequence). The CDR3 consists of 13 residues. For the CDR3, the DNA is TGTGCCAGCAGTTTATCGGGCCAGGATGGCTACACCTTC. Translating gives CASSLSGQDGYTF.

The sample holds one count of this clonotype. Here the CDR3 DNA reads TGCAGTGCTACTGACGTCTATGGCTACACCTTC. Its protein is CSATDVYGYTF. The rearrangement links TRBV20-1 to TRBJ1-2, with no clear D. The germline V and J ends were trimmed by 4 bases and 4 bases, with 7 bases remaining between them. The germline CDR1 and CDR2 sequences are DFQATT and SNEGSKA (reference sequence). CDR3 length: 11 residues.

This clonotype was seen a single time. The chain recombines TRBV7-9 with TRBJ2-1, with TRBD2 identical over 9 bases. The J segment lost 4 bases and the V segment lost 4 bases, leaving 8 bases of the junction unmatched. Germline V gives CDR1 SEHNR, CDR2 FQNEAQ (reference sequence). The CDR3 contains 16 residues. CDR3 sequence (DNA): TGTGCCAGCAGCTCGGTAGCGGGAGCGTATTACAATGAGCAGTTCTTC. This sequence encodes CASSSVAGAYYNEQFF.

V is TRBV6-2 or TRBV6-3 and J is TRBJ2-2, with a tentative D call TRBD2 (6 bases). Germline loops: CDR1 MNHEY, CDR2 SVGEGT. The CDR3 length is 14 residues. Trimming removed 4 bases from V and 6 bases from J, with 12 bases in between. CDR3 sequence: CASSSPGTAGELFF. DNA of the CDR3: TGTGCCAGCAGTTCCCCCGGGACTGCCGGGGAGCTGTTTTTT.

J is TRBJ2-2 and V is TRBV4-1, with no clear D. V was pared by 1 base and J by 0 bases, with 6 bases between. Germline-derived CDR1 and CDR2 are MGHRA and YSYEKL. This CDR3 has 15 residues. The chain's CDR3 is CASSQVGANTGELFF. The CDR3 DNA follows: TGCGCCAGCAGCCAAGTAGGCGCGAACACCGGGGAGCTGTTTTTT.

The chain links TRBV7-2 to TRBJ1-6; D may be TRBD1 (6 bases). Between the trimmed V and J ends, which lost 0 bases and 9 bases, there was a span of 12 bases. The length of the CDR3 is 15 residues. Germline CDR1 reads SGHTA; CDR2 reads FQGNSA. The CDR3 loop is CASSLARQVGSPLHF. CDR3 nucleotide sequence: TGTGCCAGCAGCTTAGCGAGACAGGTCGGTTCACCCCTCCACTTT.

This clonotype was counted only a few times. V gene TRBV28 combines with J gene TRBJ2-4, with D possibly TRBD1 on 8 matching bases. V lost 6 bases to trimming and J lost 7 bases, with 22 bases between them. CDR1 is MDHEN, CDR2 SYDVKM, per germline. The CDR3 has 16 amino acids. DNA of the CDR3: TGTGCCAGCAGCGGACAGGGCGCGGGAGAACGGAACATTCAGTACTTC. Translating it yields CASSGQGAGERNIQYF. Drawing the rest from reference TRBV28 and TRBJ2-4, the complete variable domain is DVKVTQSSRYLVKRTGEKVFLECVQDMDHENMFWYRQDPGLGLRLIYFSYDVKMKEKGDIPEGYSVSREKKERFSLILESASTNQTSMYLCASSGQGAGERNIQYFGAGTRLSVL.

This clonotype was seen a few times. The V gene is TRBV21-1, the J gene TRBJ1-2. TRBV21-1 is designated a pseudogene. The CDR3 length is 13 residues. The CDR3 bases are TGTGCCAGCAGCTGGGTCACTAACTATGGCTACACCTTC. It translates to CASSWVTNYGYTF.

This clonotype was observed a few times. The chain carries TRBV6-1 and TRBJ1-2, with 9 bases lining up with TRBD1. The length of the CDR3 is 14 residues. V was pared by 5 bases and J by 4 bases, with 5 bases of the junction left unmatched. From germline, CDR1 is MNHNS and CDR2 SASEGT. For the CDR3, the DNA is TGTGCCAGCAGTAAGGGACAGGGCTCCTATGGCTACACCTTC. This sequence encodes CASSKGQGSYGYTF.

The chain uses TRBV7-2 and TRBJ1-1, with D unresolved. This CDR3 comprises 15 residues. Germline V gene lookup returns CDR1 SGHTA and CDR2 FQGNSA. Trimming took 1 base from V and 0 from J, leaving 9 bases between them. Here the CDR3 reads CASSLVARMNTEAFF. Written as DNA, the CDR3 is TGTGCCAGCAGCTTAGTTGCCCGAATGAACACTGAAGCTTTCTTT.

This rearrangement joins TRBV12-3 or TRBV12-4 to TRBJ1-5; the D is unclear. CDR3 length: 13 amino acids. V was shortened by 5 bases and J by 6 bases, with 11 bases between the two germline ends. CDR3 loop: CASSLKEAQPQHF. CDR3 nucleotides: TGTGCCAGCAGTCTGAAAGAGGCTCAGCCCCAGCATTTT.

The chain recombines TRBV10-3 with TRBJ2-7; 10 bases match TRBD2. This CDR3 contains 15 residues. The germline gives CDR1 ENHRY, CDR2 SYGVKD. Trimming removed 0 bases from V and 6 bases from J; junction bases left unmatched: 5. The CDR3 coding sequence is TGTGCCATCAGTGAGTCTGCTAGCGGGAGAGGCGAGCAGTACTTC. It is translated as CAISESASGRGEQYF.

This clonotype was recorded a few times. The chain employs TRBV6-1 and TRBJ2-7; D gene unclear. The CDR3 length is 14 residues. CDR1 is MNHNS, CDR2 SASEGT, per germline. V was trimmed by 6 bases and J by 0 bases, leaving 12 bases between them. CDR3: CASRPQVSSYEQYF. The CDR3 nucleotides read TGTGCCAGCAGACCCCAGGTTAGCTCCTACGAGCAGTACTTC.

This clonotype was found a few times. The chain combines TRBV19 with TRBJ1-2, with TRBD1 identical over 12 bases. The CDR3 has 15 amino acids. Looked up from germline, CDR1 is LNHDA and CDR2 is SQIVND (reference sequence). Unmatched junction bases numbered 5, after V lost 3 bases and J lost 6 bases. The CDR3 sequence: CASSMPGTGGDGYTF. The DNA of the CDR3 is TGTGCCAGTAGTATGCCGGGGACAGGGGGCGATGGCTACACCTTC.

The CDR3 DNA is TGCGCCAGCAGCCGGGGACTAGCGGGAGAGCTTAAAGAGACCCAGTACTTC. This encodes CASSRGLAGELKETQYF. The J gene is TRBJ2-5, the V gene TRBV5-1; 14 positions agree with TRBD2. Per germline, CDR1 SGHRS and CDR2 YFSETQ. The CDR3 contains 17 residues. V gave up 4 bases and J gave up 3 bases; unmatched junction bases: 8. Together with reference TRBV5-1 and TRBJ2-5, the CDR3 gives the full variable domain: KAGVTQTPRYLIKTRGQQVTLSCSPISGHRSVSWYQQTPGQGLQFLFEYFSETQRNKGNFPGRFSGRQFSNSRSEMNVSTLELGDSALYLCASSRGLAGELKETQYFGPGTRLLVL.

The chain employs TRBV6-1 and TRBJ1-5; D might be TRBD1 (6 bases). Trimming left V 6 bases short and J 3 bases short, with 9 bases between. This CDR3 is 13 amino acids long. Germline V lookup: CDR1 MNHNS, CDR2 SASEGT. CDR3 residues: CASSRDTNQPQHF. CDR3 nucleotides: TGTGCCAGCAGCCGGGACACCAATCAGCCCCAGCATTTT.

The rearrangement links TRBV7-9 to TRBJ1-6; the match to TRBD1 covers 8 bases. The CDR3 spans 16 residues. Per germline, CDR1 SEHNR and CDR2 FQNEAQ (reference sequence). V lost 1 base to trimming and J lost 7 bases; unmatched junction nucleotides: 6. Here the CDR3 DNA reads TGTGCCAGCAGCTTAGGAAGAACAGGGGGAAATTCACCCCTCCACTTT. Its translation: CASSLGRTGGNSPLHF.

The chain joins TRBV7-6 to TRBJ2-1; 10 bases match TRBD2. Trimming cost V 5 bases and J 3 bases; bases outside gene matches: 4. The CDR3 totals 15 residues. Germline V gene sequence: CDR1 SGHVS, CDR2 FNYEAQ. The CDR3: CASSQASGGYNEQFF. The CDR3 DNA reads as TGTGCCAGCAGCCAGGCTAGCGGGGGCTACAATGAGCAGTTCTTC.

This clonotype was counted a few times. This chain links TRBV9 with TRBJ2-5; 10 nucleotides align to TRBD2. This CDR3 is 15 amino acids long. The V gene's germline CDR1 is SGDLS and CDR2 YYNGEE. Trimming removed 6 bases from V and 2 bases from J; junction bases left unmatched: 7. CDR3 loop: CASNKAGGEQETQYF. The CDR3 DNA reads TGTGCCAGCAACAAAGCGGGAGGGGAGCAAGAGACCCAGTACTTC.